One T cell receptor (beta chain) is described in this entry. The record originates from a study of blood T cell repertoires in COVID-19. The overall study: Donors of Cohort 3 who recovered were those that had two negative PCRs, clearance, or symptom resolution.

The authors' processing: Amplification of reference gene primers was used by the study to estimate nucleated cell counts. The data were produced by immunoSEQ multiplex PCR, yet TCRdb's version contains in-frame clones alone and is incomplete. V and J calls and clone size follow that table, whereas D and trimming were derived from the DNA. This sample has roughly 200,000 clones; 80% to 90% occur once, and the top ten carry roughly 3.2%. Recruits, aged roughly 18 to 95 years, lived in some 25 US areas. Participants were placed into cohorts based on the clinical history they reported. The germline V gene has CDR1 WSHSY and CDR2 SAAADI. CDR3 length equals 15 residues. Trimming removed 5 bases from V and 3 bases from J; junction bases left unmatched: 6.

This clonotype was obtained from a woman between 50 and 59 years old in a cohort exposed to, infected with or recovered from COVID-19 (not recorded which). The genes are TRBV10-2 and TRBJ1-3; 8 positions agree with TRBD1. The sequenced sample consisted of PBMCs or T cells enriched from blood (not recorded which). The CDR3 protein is CASSPTGDYGNTIYF. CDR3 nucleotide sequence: TGCGCCAGCAGTCCGACAGGGGACTATGGAAACACCATATATTTT.